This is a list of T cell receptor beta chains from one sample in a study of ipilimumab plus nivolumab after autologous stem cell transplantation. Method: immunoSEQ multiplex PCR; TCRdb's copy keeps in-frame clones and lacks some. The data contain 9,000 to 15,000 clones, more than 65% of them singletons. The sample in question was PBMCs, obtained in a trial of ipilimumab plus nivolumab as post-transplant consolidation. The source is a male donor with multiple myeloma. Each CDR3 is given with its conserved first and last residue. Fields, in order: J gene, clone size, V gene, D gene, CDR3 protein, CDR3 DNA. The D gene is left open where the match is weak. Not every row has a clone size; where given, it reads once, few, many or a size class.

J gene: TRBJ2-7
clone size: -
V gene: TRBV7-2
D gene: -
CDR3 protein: CASSPGGRTDYYEQYF
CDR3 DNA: TGTGCCAGCAGCCCTGGTGGGCGGACCGACTACTACGAGCAGTACTTC

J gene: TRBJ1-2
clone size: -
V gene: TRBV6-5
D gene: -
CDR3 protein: CASSYAGDYGYTF
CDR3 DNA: TGTGCCAGCAGTTACGCGGGGGACTATGGCTACACCTTC

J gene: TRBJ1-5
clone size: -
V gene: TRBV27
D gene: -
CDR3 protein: CASRGPDLRNQPQHF
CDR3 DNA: TGTGCCAGCAGGGGACCGGACCTACGCAATCAGCCCCAGCATTTT

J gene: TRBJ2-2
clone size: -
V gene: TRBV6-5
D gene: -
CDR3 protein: CASSSYSTGELFF
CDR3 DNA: TGTGCCAGCAGTTCGTATTCAACCGGGGAGCTGTTTTTT

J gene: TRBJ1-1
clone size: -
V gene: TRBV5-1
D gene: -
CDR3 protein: CASSLVWGTGTEAFF
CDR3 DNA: TGCGCCAGCAGCTTGGTTTGGGGGACGGGCACTGAAGCTTTCTTT

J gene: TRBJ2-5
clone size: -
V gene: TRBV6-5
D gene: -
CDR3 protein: CASSYKLRGFLKTQYF
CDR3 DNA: TGTGCCAGCAGTTACAAGCTCCGGGGGTTTCTGAAGACCCAGTACTTC

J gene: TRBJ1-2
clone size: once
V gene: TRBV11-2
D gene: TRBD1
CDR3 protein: CASSSVQQGVARYGYTF
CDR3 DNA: TGTGCCAGCAGCTCGGTCCAGCAGGGGGTCGCGAGGTATGGCTACACCTTC

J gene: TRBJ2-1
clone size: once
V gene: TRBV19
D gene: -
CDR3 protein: CASRFGRGPYNEQFF
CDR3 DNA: TGTGCCAGTAGATTTGGGCGGGGGCCATACAATGAGCAGTTCTTC

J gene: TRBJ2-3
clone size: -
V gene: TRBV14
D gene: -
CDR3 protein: CASSPLPAPSTDTQYF
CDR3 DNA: TGTGCCAGCAGCCCCCTCCCGGCTCCTAGCACAGATACGCAGTATTTT

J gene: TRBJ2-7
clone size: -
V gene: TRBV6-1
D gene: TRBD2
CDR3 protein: CASRAGTSVHEQYF
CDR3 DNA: TGTGCCAGCAGAGCCGGGACTAGCGTACACGAGCAGTACTTC

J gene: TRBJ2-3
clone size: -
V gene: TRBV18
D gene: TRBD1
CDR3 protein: CASSSGQGGSVDTQYF
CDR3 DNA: TGTGCCAGCTCCTCCGGACAGGGGGGATCGGTGGATACGCAGTATTTT

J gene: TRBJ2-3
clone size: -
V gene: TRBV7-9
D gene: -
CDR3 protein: CASSLGWHGTDTQYF
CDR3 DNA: TGTGCCAGCAGCTTAGGTTGGCATGGCACAGATACGCAGTATTTT

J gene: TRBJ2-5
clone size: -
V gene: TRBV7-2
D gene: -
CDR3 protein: CASSPRIGIGAQETQYF
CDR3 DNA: TGTGCCAGCAGCCCTCGCATTGGGATAGGGGCCCAAGAGACCCAGTACTTC

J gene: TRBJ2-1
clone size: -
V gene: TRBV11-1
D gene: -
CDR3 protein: CASSFPGYNEQFF
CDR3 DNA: TGTGCCAGCAGCTTTCCCGGGTACAATGAGCAGTTCTTC

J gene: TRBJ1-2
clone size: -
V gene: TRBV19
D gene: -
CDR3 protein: CASRPRESNNYGYTF
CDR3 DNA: TGTGCCAGTAGACCACGGGAATCTAATAACTATGGCTACACCTTC

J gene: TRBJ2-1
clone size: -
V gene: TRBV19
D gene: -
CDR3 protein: CASSMGLKREHSGYNEQFF
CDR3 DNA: TGTGCCAGTAGTATGGGGTTAAAGAGGGAACATTCGGGTTACAATGAGCAGTTCTTC

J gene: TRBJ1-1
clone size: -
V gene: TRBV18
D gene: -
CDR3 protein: CASSPGTEAFF
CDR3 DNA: TGTGCCAGCTCACCAGGTACTGAAGCTTTCTTT

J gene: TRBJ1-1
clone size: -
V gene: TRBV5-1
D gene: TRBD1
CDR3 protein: CASSSLTGGPTEAFF
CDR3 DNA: TGCGCCAGCAGCTCCCTGACAGGGGGCCCCACTGAAGCTTTCTTT

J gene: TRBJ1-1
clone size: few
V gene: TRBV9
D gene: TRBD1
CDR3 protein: CASSEGQGKTFF
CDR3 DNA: TGTGCCAGCAGCGAGGGACAGGGGAAGACTTTCTTT

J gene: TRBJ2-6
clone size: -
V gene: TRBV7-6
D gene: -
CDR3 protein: CASSSPRGAGYGANVLTF
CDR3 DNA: TGTGCCAGCAGCTCCCCCCGGGGGGCCGGGTACGGGGCCAACGTCCTGACTTTC

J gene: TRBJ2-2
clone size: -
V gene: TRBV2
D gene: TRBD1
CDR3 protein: CASQDRDRSIGELFF
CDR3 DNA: TGTGCCAGCCAAGACCGGGACAGGAGCATCGGGGAGCTGTTTTTT

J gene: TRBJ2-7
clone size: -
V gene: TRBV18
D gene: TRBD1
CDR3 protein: CASSRQGKYEQYF
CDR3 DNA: TGTGCCAGCTCAAGACAGGGGAAATACGAGCAGTACTTC

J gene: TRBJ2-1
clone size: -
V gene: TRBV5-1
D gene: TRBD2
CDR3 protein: CASSLRGGDEQFF
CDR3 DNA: TGCGCCAGCAGCTTGCGGGGGGGTGATGAGCAGTTCTTC

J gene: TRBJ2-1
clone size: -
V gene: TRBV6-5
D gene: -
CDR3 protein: CASRVRGDDNEQFF
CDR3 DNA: TGTGCCAGCAGGGTAAGGGGGGATGACAATGAGCAGTTCTTC

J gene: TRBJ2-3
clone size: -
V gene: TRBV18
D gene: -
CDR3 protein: CASSPRGAGADTQYF
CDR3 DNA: TGTGCCAGCTCACCAAGAGGGGCAGGAGCAGATACGCAGTATTTT

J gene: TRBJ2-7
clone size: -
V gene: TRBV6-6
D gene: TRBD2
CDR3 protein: CASSYLAGGGEQYF
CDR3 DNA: TGTGCCAGCAGTTACCTTGCGGGGGGGGGCGAGCAGTACTTC

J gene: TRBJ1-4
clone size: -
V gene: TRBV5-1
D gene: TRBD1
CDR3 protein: CASSLDGTGSNEKLFF
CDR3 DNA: TGCGCCAGCAGCTTGGACGGGACAGGGTCTAATGAAAAACTGTTTTTT

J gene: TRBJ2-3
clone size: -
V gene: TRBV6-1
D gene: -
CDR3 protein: CASSEVVLLGTQYF
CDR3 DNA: TGTGCCAGCAGTGAAGTAGTTTTATTGGGTACGCAGTATTTT

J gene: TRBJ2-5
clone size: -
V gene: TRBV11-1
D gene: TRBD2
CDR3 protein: CASSLNSGGETQYF
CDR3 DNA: TGTGCCAGCAGCTTGAATAGCGGGGGGGAGACCCAGTACTTC

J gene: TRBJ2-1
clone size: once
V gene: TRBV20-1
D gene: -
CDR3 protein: CSARPGNEQFF
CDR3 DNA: TGCAGTGCTAGACCCGGGAATGAGCAGTTCTTC

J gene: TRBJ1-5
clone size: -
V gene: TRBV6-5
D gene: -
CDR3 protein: CASSPGTRFNQPQHF
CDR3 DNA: TGTGCCAGCAGCCCTGGGACCCGGTTTAATCAGCCCCAGCATTTT

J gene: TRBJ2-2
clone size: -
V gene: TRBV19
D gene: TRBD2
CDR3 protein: CASSSGGRTGELFF
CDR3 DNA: TGTGCCAGTAGTTCGGGAGGGCGGACCGGGGAGCTGTTTTTT

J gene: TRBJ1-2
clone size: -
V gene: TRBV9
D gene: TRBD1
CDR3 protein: CASSVEAGGNYGYTF
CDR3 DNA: TGTGCCAGCAGCGTAGAAGCAGGGGGGAACTATGGCTACACCTTC

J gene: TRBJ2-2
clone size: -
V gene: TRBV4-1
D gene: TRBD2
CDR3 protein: CASSQDLLAGSGELFF
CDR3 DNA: TGCGCCAGCAGCCAAGATTTACTAGCGGGGTCCGGGGAGCTGTTTTTT

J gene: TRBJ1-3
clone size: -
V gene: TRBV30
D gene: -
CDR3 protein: CAWSRETPGNTIYF
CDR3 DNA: TGTGCCTGGAGTCGAGAAACCCCCGGAAACACCATATATTTT

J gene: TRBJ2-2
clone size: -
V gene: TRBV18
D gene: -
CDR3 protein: CASSPPDDGSGELFF
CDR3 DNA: TGTGCCAGCTCACCACCTGACGATGGGTCCGGGGAGCTGTTTTTT

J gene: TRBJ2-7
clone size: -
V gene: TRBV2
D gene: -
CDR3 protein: CASSEALRGEQYF
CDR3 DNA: TGTGCCAGCAGTGAAGCGCTTCGGGGCGAGCAGTACTTC

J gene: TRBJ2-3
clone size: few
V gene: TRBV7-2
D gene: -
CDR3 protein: CASNSRRTDTQYF
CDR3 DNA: TGTGCCAGCAACTCCCGCCGCACAGATACGCAGTATTTT

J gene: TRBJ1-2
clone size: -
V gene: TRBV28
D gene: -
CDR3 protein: CASSLGEGYYGYTF
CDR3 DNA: TGTGCCAGCAGTTTAGGGGAAGGCTACTATGGCTACACCTTC

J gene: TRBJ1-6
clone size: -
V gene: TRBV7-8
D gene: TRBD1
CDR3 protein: CASRPGTGVFHNSPLHF
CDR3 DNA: TGTGCCAGCAGACCCGGGACAGGAGTATTTCATAATTCACCCCTCCACTTT

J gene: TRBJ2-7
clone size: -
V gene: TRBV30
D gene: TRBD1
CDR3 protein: CAWSRGQDSSYEQYF
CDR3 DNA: TGTGCCTGGAGTAGAGGACAGGACAGCTCCTACGAGCAGTACTTC

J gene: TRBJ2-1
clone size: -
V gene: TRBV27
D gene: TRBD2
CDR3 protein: CASSLLTSGGADEQFF
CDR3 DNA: TGTGCCAGCAGTTTATTAACTAGCGGGGGGGCCGATGAGCAGTTCTTC

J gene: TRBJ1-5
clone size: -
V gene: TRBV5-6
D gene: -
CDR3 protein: CASSRKPNSVQPQHF
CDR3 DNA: TGTGCCAGCAGCCGCAAACCGAACTCGGTACAGCCCCAGCATTTT

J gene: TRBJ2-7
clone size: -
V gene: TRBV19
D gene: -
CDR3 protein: CASSIKGRGLDEQYF
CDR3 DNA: TGTGCCAGTAGTATTAAAGGGAGGGGGCTCGACGAGCAGTACTTC

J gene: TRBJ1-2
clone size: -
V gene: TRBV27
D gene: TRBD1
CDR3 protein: CASSLAGGGMVYGYTF
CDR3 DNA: TGTGCCAGCAGTTTAGCGGGAGGGGGCATGGTCTATGGCTACACCTTC

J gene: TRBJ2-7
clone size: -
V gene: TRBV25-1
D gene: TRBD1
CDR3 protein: CASSDFQTGFGYEQYF
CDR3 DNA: TGTGCCAGCAGTGATTTCCAGACAGGGTTCGGGTACGAGCAGTACTTC

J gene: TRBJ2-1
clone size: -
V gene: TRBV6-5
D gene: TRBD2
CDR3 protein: CASSSAGLALNEQFF
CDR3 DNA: TGTGCCAGCAGTTCCGCGGGACTAGCTTTAAATGAGCAGTTCTTC

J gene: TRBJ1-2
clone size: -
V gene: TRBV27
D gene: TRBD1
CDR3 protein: CASSLTTGVAYGYTF
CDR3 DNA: TGTGCCAGCAGTTTAACGACAGGGGTTGCCTATGGCTACACCTTC

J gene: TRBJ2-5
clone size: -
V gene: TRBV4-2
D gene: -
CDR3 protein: CASSQESSQETQYF
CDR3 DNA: TGTGCCAGCAGCCAAGAGAGCAGCCAAGAGACCCAGTACTTC

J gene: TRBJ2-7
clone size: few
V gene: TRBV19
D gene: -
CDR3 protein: CASSVGGYEQYF
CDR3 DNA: TGTGCCAGTAGCGTGGGGGGATACGAGCAGTACTTC

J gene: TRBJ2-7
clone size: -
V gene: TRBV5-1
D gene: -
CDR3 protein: CASSPWVNSYEQYF
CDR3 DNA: TGCGCCAGCAGCCCATGGGTCAACTCCTACGAGCAGTACTTC

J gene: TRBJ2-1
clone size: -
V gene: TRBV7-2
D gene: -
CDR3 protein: CASSLRGTSVNEQFF
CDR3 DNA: TGTGCCAGCAGCTTAAGGGGCACGTCCGTCAATGAGCAGTTCTTC

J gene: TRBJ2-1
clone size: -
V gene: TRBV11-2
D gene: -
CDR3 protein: CASRGRWGEQFF
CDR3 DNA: TGTGCCAGCAGAGGCAGATGGGGTGAGCAGTTCTTC

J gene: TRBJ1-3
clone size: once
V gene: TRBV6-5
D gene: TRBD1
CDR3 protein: CASSYSQGAGNTIYF
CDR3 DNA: TGTGCCAGCAGTTACTCTCAGGGGGCTGGAAACACCATATATTTT

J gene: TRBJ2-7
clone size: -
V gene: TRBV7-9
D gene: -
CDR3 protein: CASSIGPGYEQYF
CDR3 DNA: TGTGCCAGCAGCATAGGACCGGGCTACGAGCAGTACTTC

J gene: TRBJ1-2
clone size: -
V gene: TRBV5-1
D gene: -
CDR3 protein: CASSYGPRSSYGYTF
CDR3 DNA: TGCGCCAGCAGCTACGGCCCTCGGTCCTCCTATGGCTACACCTTC

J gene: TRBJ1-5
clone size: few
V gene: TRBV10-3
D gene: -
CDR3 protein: CAISEDRAYQPQHF
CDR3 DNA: TGTGCCATCAGTGAGGACCGGGCTTATCAGCCCCAGCATTTT

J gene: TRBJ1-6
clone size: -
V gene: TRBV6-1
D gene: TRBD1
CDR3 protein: CASRIQGTNNSPLHF
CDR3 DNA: TGTGCCAGCAGAATACAGGGGACAAATAATTCACCCCTCCACTTT